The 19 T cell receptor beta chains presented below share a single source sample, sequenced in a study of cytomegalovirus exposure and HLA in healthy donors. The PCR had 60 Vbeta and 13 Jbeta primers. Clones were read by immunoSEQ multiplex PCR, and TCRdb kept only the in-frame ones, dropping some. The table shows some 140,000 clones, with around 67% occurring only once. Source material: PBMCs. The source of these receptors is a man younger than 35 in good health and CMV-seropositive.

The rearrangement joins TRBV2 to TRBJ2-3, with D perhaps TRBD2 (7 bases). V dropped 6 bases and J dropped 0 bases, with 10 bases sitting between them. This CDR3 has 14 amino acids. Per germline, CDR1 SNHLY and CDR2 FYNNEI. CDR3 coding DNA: TGTGCCAGCAGGCGGGGGCCTAGCACAGATACGCAGTATTTT. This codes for CASRRGPSTDTQYF.

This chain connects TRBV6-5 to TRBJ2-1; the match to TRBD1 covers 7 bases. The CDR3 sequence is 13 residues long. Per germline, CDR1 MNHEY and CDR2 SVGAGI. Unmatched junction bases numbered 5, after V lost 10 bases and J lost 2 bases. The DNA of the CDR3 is TGTGCCACCACAGGGGACGCCTACAATGAGCAGTTCTTC. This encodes CATTGDAYNEQFF.

CDR3 in amino acids: CASSLPGTGITGELFF. The CDR3 DNA sequence: TGTGCCAGCAGTTTGCCCGGGACAGGGATCACCGGGGAGCTGTTTTTT. The chain links TRBV28 to TRBJ2-2, with 9 bases lining up with TRBD1. With V trimmed by 3 bases and J by 4 bases, 6 bases remained unmatched. This CDR3 contains 16 residues. Germline values: CDR1 MDHEN, CDR2 SYDVKM.

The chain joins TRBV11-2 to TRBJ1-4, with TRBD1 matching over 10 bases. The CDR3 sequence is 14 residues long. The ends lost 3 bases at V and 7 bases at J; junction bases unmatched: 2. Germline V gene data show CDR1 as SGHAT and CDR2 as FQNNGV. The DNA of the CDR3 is TGTGCCAGCAGCTTGGGACAGGGGAGTGAAAAACTGTTTTTT. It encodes CASSLGQGSEKLFF.

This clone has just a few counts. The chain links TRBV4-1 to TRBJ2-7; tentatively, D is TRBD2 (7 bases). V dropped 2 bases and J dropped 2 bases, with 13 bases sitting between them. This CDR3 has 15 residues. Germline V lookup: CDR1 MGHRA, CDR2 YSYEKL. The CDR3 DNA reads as TGCGCCAGCAGCCAAAGGGGGGGGACTACCTACGAGCAGTACTTC. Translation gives CASSQRGGTTYEQYF.

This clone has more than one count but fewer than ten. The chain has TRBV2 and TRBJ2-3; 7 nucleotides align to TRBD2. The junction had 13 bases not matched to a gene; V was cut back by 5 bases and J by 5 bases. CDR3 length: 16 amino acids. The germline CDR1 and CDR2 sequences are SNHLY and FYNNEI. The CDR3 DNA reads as TGTGCCAGCAGTCAGCCCGCGGGGAGGGGCATAGATACGCAGTATTTT. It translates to CASSQPAGRGIDTQYF.

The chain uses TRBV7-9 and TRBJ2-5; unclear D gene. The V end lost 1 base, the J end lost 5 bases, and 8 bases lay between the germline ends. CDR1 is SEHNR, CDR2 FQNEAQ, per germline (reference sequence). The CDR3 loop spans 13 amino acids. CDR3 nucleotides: TGTGCCAGCAGCTTAGAACAGTTCGAGACCCAGTACTTC. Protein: CASSLEQFETQYF.

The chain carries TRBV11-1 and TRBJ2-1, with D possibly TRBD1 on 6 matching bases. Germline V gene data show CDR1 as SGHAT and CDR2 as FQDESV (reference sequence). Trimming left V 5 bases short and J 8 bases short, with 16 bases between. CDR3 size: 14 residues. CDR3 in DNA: TGTGCCAGCAGCCTAAAACGCAGGGGTGATGAGCAGTTCTTC. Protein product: CASSLKRRGDEQFF.

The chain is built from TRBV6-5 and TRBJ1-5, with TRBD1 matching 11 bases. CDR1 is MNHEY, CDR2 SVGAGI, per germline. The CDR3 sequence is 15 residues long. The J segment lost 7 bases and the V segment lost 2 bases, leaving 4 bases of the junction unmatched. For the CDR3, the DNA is TGTGCCAGCAGTTACGCTGGACAGGGGGCCCAGCCCCAGCATTTT. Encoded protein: CASSYAGQGAQPQHF.

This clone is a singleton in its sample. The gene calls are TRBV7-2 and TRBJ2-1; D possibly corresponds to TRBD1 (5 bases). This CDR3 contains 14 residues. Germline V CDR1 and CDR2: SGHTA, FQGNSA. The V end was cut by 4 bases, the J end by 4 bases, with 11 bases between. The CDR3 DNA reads TGTGCCAGCAGCTCACTTTCAGGGTACAATGAGCAGTTCTTC. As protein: CASSSLSGYNEQFF.

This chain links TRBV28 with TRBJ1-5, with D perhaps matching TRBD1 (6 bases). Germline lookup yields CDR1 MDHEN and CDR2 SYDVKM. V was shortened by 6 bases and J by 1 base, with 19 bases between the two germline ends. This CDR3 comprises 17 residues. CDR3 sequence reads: CASRRRGTVRSNQPQHF. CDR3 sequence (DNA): TGTGCCAGCAGGCGCAGGGGAACGGTACGCAGCAATCAGCCCCAGCATTTT. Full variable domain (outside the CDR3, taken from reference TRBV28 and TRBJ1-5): DVKVTQSSRYLVKRTGEKVFLECVQDMDHENMFWYRQDPGLGLRLIYFSYDVKMKEKGDIPEGYSVSREKKERFSLILESASTNQTSMYLCASRRRGTVRSNQPQHFGDGTRLSIL.

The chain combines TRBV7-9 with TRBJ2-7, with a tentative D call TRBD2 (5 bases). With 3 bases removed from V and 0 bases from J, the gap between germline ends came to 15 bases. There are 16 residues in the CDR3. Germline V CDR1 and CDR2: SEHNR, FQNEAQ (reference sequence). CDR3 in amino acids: CASSFRALGSSYEQYF. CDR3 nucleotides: TGTGCCAGCAGCTTTCGAGCGCTTGGGAGCTCCTACGAGCAGTACTTC.

CDR3 amino acids: CASSPGTGPYEQYF. CDR3 bases: TGTGCCAGCAGCCCAGGGACAGGTCCCTACGAGCAGTACTTC. This chain links TRBV9 with TRBJ2-7; 8 bases align to TRBD1. Looked up from germline, CDR1 is SGDLS and CDR2 is YYNGEE. The V segment lost 4 bases and the J segment 2 bases; nucleotides outside the gene matches: 5. This CDR3 has 14 residues.

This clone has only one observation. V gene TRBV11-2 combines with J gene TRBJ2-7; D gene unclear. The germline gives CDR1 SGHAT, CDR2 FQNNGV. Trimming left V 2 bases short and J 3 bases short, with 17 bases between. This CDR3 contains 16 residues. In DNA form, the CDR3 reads TGTGCCAGCAGCTTAAGAACAGCCCTAAGAGACTACGAGCAGTACTTC. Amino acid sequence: CASSLRTALRDYEQYF. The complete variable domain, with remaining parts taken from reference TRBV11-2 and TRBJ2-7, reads EAGVAQSPRYKIIEKRQSVAFWCNPISGHATLYWYQQILGQGPKLLIQFQNNGVVDDSQLPKDRFSAERLKGVDSTLKIQPAKLEDSAVYLCASSLRTALRDYEQYFGPGTRLTVT.

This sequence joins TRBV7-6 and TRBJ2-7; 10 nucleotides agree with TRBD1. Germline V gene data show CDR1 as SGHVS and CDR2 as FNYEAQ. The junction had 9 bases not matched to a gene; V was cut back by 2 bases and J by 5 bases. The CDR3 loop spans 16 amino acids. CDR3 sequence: CASSLRLRDRGNEQYF. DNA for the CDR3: TGTGCCAGCAGCTTACGACTTAGGGACAGGGGAAACGAGCAGTACTTC.

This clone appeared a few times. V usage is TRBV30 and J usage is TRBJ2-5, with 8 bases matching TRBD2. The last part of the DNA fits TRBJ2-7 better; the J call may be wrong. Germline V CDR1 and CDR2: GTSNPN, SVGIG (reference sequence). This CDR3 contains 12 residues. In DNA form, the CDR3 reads TGTGCCGGGGCGGGAGGACCCTACGAGCAGTACTTC. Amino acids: CAGAGGPYEQYF.

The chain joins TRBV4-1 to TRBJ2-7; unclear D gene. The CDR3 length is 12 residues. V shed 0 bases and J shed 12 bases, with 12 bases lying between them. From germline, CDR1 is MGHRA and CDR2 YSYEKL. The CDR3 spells CASSQDGLMWYF. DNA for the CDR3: TGCGCCAGCAGCCAAGATGGGCTGATGTGGTACTTC.

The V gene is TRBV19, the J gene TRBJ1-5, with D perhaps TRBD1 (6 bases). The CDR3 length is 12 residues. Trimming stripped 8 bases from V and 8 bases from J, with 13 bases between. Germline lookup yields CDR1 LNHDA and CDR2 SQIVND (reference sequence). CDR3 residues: CASGGQGKPQHF. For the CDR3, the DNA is TGTGCCAGTGGCGGGCAGGGGAAGCCCCAGCATTTT.

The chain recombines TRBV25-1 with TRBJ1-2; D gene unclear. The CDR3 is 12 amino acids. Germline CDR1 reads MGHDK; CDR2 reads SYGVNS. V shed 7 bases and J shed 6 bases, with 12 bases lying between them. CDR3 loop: CASIQIEDGYTF. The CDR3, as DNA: TGTGCCAGCATCCAAATCGAGGATGGCTACACCTTC.